A single sample is the source of the 23 T cell receptor beta chains below, sequenced in a study of human T cells and chemical hapten exposure. TCRdb analysed the RACE reads with MiXCR anew, one entry per CDR3 protein. The table has approximately 28,000 distinct CDR3 sequences, over 9% seen once. Documented time point: patch test 2, 6 weeks after DPC sensitization. Treatment noted: therapeutic diphenylcyclopropenone sensitization with weekly scalp DPC. Sequencing used whole blood, obtained in connection with sensitization to the hapten diphenylcyclopropenone (DPC). The receptors come from a man aged 25-45 years with alopecia areata. Some clones in this sample may be carry-over from other donors' samples.

This clonotype is a singleton in its sample. With a much larger clone just one base away, this may be a read error. This chain uses TRBV2 with TRBJ2-7, with D possibly TRBD1 on 6 matching bases. The CDR3 has 11 residues. Germline CDR1 is SNHLY and CDR2 is FYNNEI. Trimming shortened V by 9 bases and J by 7 bases, and 13 bases separated the two germline ends. The CDR3, as DNA: TGTGCCAGTAAAGACACAGGGGAGCAGTACTTC. Amino acids: CASKDTGEQYF.

This chain links TRBV4-3 with TRBJ2-3; either TRBD1 or TRBD2 may supply D (5 bases each). The CDR3 extends over 13 amino acids. Germline CDR1 LGHNA, CDR2 YSLEER. V was cut by 5 bases and J by 5 bases, with 11 bases left in between. The CDR3 reads CASSNRRQDTQYF. The CDR3 nucleotides read TGCGCCAGCAGCAACAGGAGGCAAGATACGCAGTATTTT.

This clonotype showed up many times. The rearrangement links TRBV27 to TRBJ2-7; weak D call: TRBD2 (5 bases). Germline V gene sequence: CDR1 MNHEY, CDR2 SMNVEV (reference sequence). The CDR3 consists of 14 residues. With 10 bases removed from V and 0 bases from J, the gap between germline ends came to 16 bases. CDR3 in DNA: TGTGCCACCTCCCCGGGTGGGAGCTCCTACGAGCAGTACTTC. It translates to CATSPGGSSYEQYF.

As concerns this clonotype: A much bigger clone sits one base away, suggesting this may be a read error. This rearrangement joins TRBV13 to TRBJ2-3; maybe TRBD2 (5 bases). The germline V gene encodes CDR1 PRHDT and CDR2 FYEKMQ (reference sequence). CDR3 length equals 14 residues. The CDR3 coding sequence is TGTGTCAGCAAGCTCCCCGGGGGCACAGATACGCAGTATTTT. This codes for CVSKLPGGTDTQYF.

This clonotype has at least ten counts. The chain couples TRBV7-6 to TRBJ2-1; possibly TRBD1 or TRBD2 for D (6 bases each). Germline V gene data show CDR1 as SGHVS and CDR2 as FNYEAQ. V gave up 8 bases and J gave up 10 bases, with 15 bases separating them. CDR3 length equals 12 residues. The CDR3 region has the DNA TGTGCCAGCGGATTAAGGGGGGACGAGCAGTTCTTC. It specifies CASGLRGDEQFF.

This clonotype was detected many times. This chain connects TRBV2 to TRBJ2-7, with D possibly being TRBD1 (6 bases). The CDR3 has 14 residues. Trimming pared 1 base from V and 5 bases from J, leaving 12 bases between. The germline CDR1 and CDR2 sequences are SNHLY and FYNNEI. This CDR3 is CASSEGRGRDEQYF. In DNA form, the CDR3 reads TGTGCCAGCAGTGAAGGCAGGGGCCGAGACGAGCAGTACTTC. Variable domain in full (rest from reference TRBV2 and TRBJ2-7): EPEVTQTPSHQVTQMGQEVILRCVPISNHLYFYWYRQILGQKVEFLVSFYNNEISEKSEIFDDQFSVERPDGSNFTLKIRSTKLEDSAMYFCASSEGRGRDEQYFGPGTRLTVT.

This clonotype came up many times. The rearrangement joins TRBV7-2 to TRBJ2-5; D remains unclear. Trimming removed 5 bases at V and 0 bases at J, with 10 bases between. The germline V gene encodes CDR1 SGHTA and CDR2 FQGNSA. CDR3 length: 14 residues. Written as DNA, the CDR3 is TGTGCCAGCAGCCCAAACGAGTACCAAGAGACCCAGTACTTC. Translation: CASSPNEYQETQYF.

The V and J genes are TRBV5-8 and TRBJ2-7; D gene uncertain. Per the germline V gene, CDR1 is SGHTS and CDR2 is YDEGEE. This CDR3 is built from 12 residues. The V gene lost 5 bases and the J gene lost 5 bases, with 11 bases spanning the gap. The CDR3 DNA reads TGTGCCAGCAGTGCGTCTCGCCACGAGCAGTACTTC. It yields the protein CASSASRHEQYF.

The chain has TRBV24-1 and TRBJ2-3; no clear D gene. The V gene's germline CDR1 is KGHDR and CDR2 SFDVKD. Trimming cost V 1 base and J 7 bases, with 8 bases left between them. This CDR3 spans 13 amino acids. This chain's CDR3 is CATSDFTAHTQYF. The CDR3 coding sequence is TGTGCCACCAGTGATTTCACGGCCCATACGCAGTATTTT.

The chain has TRBV18 and TRBJ2-5; 9 bases line up with TRBD1. Germline loops: CDR1 KGHSH, CDR2 LQKENI. Trimming removed 3 bases from V and 4 bases from J; junction bases left unmatched: 15. The CDR3 spans 18 residues. This CDR3 is CASSPGPPGQGIRETQYF. For the CDR3, the DNA is TGTGCCAGCTCACCGGGTCCCCCAGGACAGGGGATCCGAGAGACCCAGTACTTC. Using reference TRBV18 and TRBJ2-5 for the parts outside the CDR3, the full variable domain is NAGVMQNPRHLVRRRGQEARLRCSPMKGHSHVYWYRQLPEEGLKFMVYLQKENIIDESGMPKERFSAEFPKEGPSILRIQQVVRGDSAAYFCASSPGPPGQGIRETQYFGPGTRLLVL.

At least ten counts were recorded for this clonotype. The CDR3 nucleotides read TGTGCCAGCAGCTTAGGTACGGGGGCTCGGGACACAGATACGCAGTATTTT. It yields the protein CASSLGTGARDTDTQYF. J is TRBJ2-3 and V is TRBV7-8, with D tentatively TRBD1 or TRBD2 (6 bases each). The CDR3 totals 17 residues. Per the germline V gene, CDR1 is SGHVS and CDR2 is FQNEAQ. The V gene lost 1 base and the J gene lost 2 bases, with 16 bases spanning the gap. Supplemented by reference TRBV7-8 and TRBJ2-3, the full variable domain reads GAGVSQSPRYKVAKRGQDVALRCDPISGHVSLFWYQQALGQGPEFLTYFQNEAQLDKSGLPSDRFFAERPEGSVSTLKIQRTQQEDSAVYLCASSLGTGARDTDTQYFGPGTRLTVL.

The rearrangement joins TRBV5-8 to TRBJ2-7; D gene ambiguous. The CDR3 length is 11 residues. Germline CDR1 is SGHTS and CDR2 is YDEGEE. The V and J ends lost 2 bases and 6 bases respectively, with 6 bases between them. For the CDR3, the DNA is TGTGCCAGCAGCTTTGGAACCGAGCAGTACTTC. Protein: CASSFGTEQYF.

This clonotype was detected many times. The CDR3 does not end in the conserved phenylalanine or tryptophan, so this is likely a read error. This sequence joins TRBV7-6 and TRBJ1-2; D gene uncertain. The germline CDR1 and CDR2 sequences are SGHVS and FNYEAQ. V was clipped by 5 bases and J by 2 bases, with 15 bases between them. The CDR3 is made up of 15 amino acids. The CDR3 coding sequence is TGTGCCAGCAGCCTCCGACGGGAGGAGAACTATGGCTACACCTTA. Its translation: CASSLRREENYGYTL.

The chain carries TRBV27 and TRBJ2-3; 11 bases match TRBD2. V was pared by 5 bases and J by 1 base, with 14 bases of the junction left unmatched. The CDR3 contains 19 residues. Germline V CDR1 and CDR2: MNHEY, SMNVEV (reference sequence). The CDR3 DNA reads TGTGCCAGCAGTCCCCAAATAGCGGGAGGGCCCTCTGGCACAGATACGCAGTATTTT. Encoded protein: CASSPQIAGGPSGTDTQYF.

This clonotype has a count of ten or more. V gene TRBV6-5 combines with J gene TRBJ2-5; TRBD1 matches 10 bases. Trimming at V came to 6 bases and at J to 1 base, leaving 2 bases not matched to a gene. The V gene's germline CDR1 is MNHEY and CDR2 SVGAGI. This CDR3 is 14 amino acids long. CDR3 sequence: CASRTGGSQETQYF. The CDR3 DNA sequence: TGTGCCAGCAGGACAGGGGGCTCCCAAGAGACCCAGTACTTC.

This clonotype was counted a few times. The chain recombines TRBV18 with TRBJ2-7; tentative D call: TRBD1 (6 bases). The V and J ends lost 5 bases and 4 bases respectively, with 15 bases between them. Germline V lookup: CDR1 KGHSH, CDR2 LQKENI. The CDR3 is made up of 14 amino acids. The CDR3 region is CASSGGLSAYEQYF. The CDR3 bases are TGTGCCAGCTCAGGGGGCCTTTCGGCTTACGAGCAGTACTTC.

This clonotype was seen more than once but under ten times. The rearrangement joins TRBV24-1 to TRBJ1-1; 7 nucleotides line up with TRBD1. The CDR3 extends over 17 amino acids. The J segment lost 0 bases and the V segment lost 4 bases, leaving 10 bases of the junction unmatched. Germline CDR1 and CDR2: KGHDR and SFDVKD. As DNA, the CDR3 is TGTGCCACCAGTGACTCAGACAGGGCCTACATGAACACTGAAGCTTTCTTT. It codes for CATSDSDRAYMNTEAFF.

This rearrangement joins TRBV12-3 or TRBV12-4 to TRBJ1-1; D is perhaps TRBD1 (5 bases). The CDR3 length is 14 residues. Trimming left V 8 bases short and J 1 base short, with 14 bases between. The CDR3 nucleotides read TGTGCCAGCTTACCAGGGAGGGAGAACACTGAAGCTTTCTTT. The encoded protein is CASLPGRENTEAFF.

This chain links TRBV9 with TRBJ2-7; D ambiguous. Trimming stripped 3 bases from V and 4 bases from J, with 8 bases between. CDR3 size: 12 residues. From germline, CDR1 is SGDLS and CDR2 YYNGEE. In DNA form, the CDR3 reads TGTGCCAGCAGCGGCAACACTTACGAGCAGTACTTC. Translation: CASSGNTYEQYF.

This clonotype appeared many times. Here the CDR3 DNA reads TGTGCCAGCAGTGATATAGGAAACATTCAGTACTTC. The encoded protein is CASSDIGNIQYF. This chain links TRBV6-1 with TRBJ2-4; no definite D call. The CDR3 has 12 residues. With 3 bases removed from V and 6 bases from J, the gap between germline ends came to 6 bases. CDR1 is MNHNS, CDR2 SASEGT, per germline.

The chain is built from TRBV24-1 and TRBJ1-2; 10 positions agree with TRBD1. With V trimmed by 3 bases and J by 9 bases, 9 bases remained unmatched. Germline V lookup: CDR1 KGHDR, CDR2 SFDVKD. The CDR3 has 15 amino acids. Here the CDR3 DNA reads TGTGCCACCAGTGATACCGGACAGGGGGGAATGAGCTACACCTTC. Its protein product is CATSDTGQGGMSYTF.

The CDR3 sequence: CSAGQGASEQYF. The CDR3 DNA follows: TGCAGCGCAGGACAGGGGGCGAGTGAGCAGTACTTC. This chain uses TRBV29-1 with TRBJ2-7; 11 bases map to TRBD1. Germline CDR1 and CDR2: SQVTM and ANQGSEA. The length of the CDR3 is 12 residues. J lost 7 bases, V lost 7 bases, and 6 bases had no gene match.

The chain's CDR3 is CAWSPRANTEAFF. The CDR3 nucleotides are TGTGCCTGGAGTCCCAGGGCGAACACTGAAGCTTTCTTT. The rearrangement uses TRBV30 and TRBJ1-1; tentative D call: TRBD1 (5 bases). The germline V gene encodes CDR1 GTSNPN and CDR2 SVGIG (reference sequence). This CDR3 has 13 residues. V lost 2 bases and J lost 1, with 8 bases in between.